This is a list of T cell receptor beta chains from one sample in a study of PD-1 blockade in classical Hodgkin lymphoma. Measured with immunoSEQ multiplex PCR; TCRdb has only the in-frame clones, and not every one. The sample consists of tens of thousands of clones, just over 90% of them appearing once. The source was peripheral blood mononuclear cells (PBMCs), collected at baseline. These receptors were collected from a human donor with classical Hodgkin lymphoma. Each CDR3 is given with its conserved first and last residue. A D gene is named only where the DNA matches it firmly. Where a row states a size, it is once, few, many or the class of an expanded clone; other rows omit it.

j_call: TRBJ2-3; d_call: .; clone_size: once; v_call: TRBV19; cdr3_nt: TGTGCCAGTAGTATATTAACCCGTACAGATACGCAGTATTTT; cdr3_aa: CASSILTRTDTQYF
j_call: TRBJ1-3; d_call: .; clone_size: .; v_call: TRBV29-1; cdr3_nt: TGCAGCGTTGTCTTTGGCGGGGGAAACACCATATATTTT; cdr3_aa: CSVVFGGGNTIYF
j_call: TRBJ2-2; d_call: TRBD2; clone_size: .; v_call: TRBV4-1; cdr3_nt: TGCGCCAGCAGCCAAGATCCCCGTCAGTCGCCTAGCGGGAGACGATACACCGGGGAGCTGTTTTTT; cdr3_aa: CASSQDPRQSPSGRRYTGELFF
j_call: TRBJ2-5; d_call: TRBD1; clone_size: .; v_call: TRBV6-5; cdr3_nt: TGTGCCAGCAGTTACGCGACAGGGATCGAAGAGACCCAGTACTTC; cdr3_aa: CASSYATGIEETQYF
j_call: TRBJ2-2; d_call: .; clone_size: .; v_call: TRBV10-1; cdr3_nt: TGCGCCAGCAATGGTAGGGTGGACACCGGGGAGCTGTTTTTT; cdr3_aa: CASNGRVDTGELFF
j_call: TRBJ1-1; d_call: .; clone_size: .; v_call: TRBV6-5; cdr3_nt: TGTGCCAGCAGTTCCCTGGGCACTGAAGCTTTCTTT; cdr3_aa: CASSSLGTEAFF
j_call: TRBJ1-1; d_call: .; clone_size: .; v_call: TRBV29-1; cdr3_nt: TGCAGCGTCCGCCGGGACTTGAACACTGAAGCTTTCTTT; cdr3_aa: CSVRRDLNTEAFF
j_call: TRBJ1-5; d_call: .; clone_size: .; v_call: TRBV27; cdr3_nt: TGTGCCAGCAGTTTTAGGCCCCGGGAGCCCCAGCATTTT; cdr3_aa: CASSFRPREPQHF
j_call: TRBJ2-1; d_call: TRBD2; clone_size: .; v_call: TRBV4-1; cdr3_nt: TGCGCCAGCAGCCCTACCGGACTAGCGGAAAATTATGAGCAGTTCTTC; cdr3_aa: CASSPTGLAENYEQFF
j_call: TRBJ1-1; d_call: TRBD1; clone_size: .; v_call: TRBV5-1; cdr3_nt: TGCGCCGGACGAGGGGACAGCTTTTCTTTCATGGGAGCTTTCTTT; cdr3_aa: CAGRGDSFSFMGAFF
j_call: TRBJ2-3; d_call: .; clone_size: .; v_call: TRBV15; cdr3_nt: TGTGCCACCAGCAGAGCTCTGGATACGCAGTATTTT; cdr3_aa: CATSRALDTQYF
j_call: TRBJ2-2; d_call: .; clone_size: .; v_call: TRBV19; cdr3_nt: TGTGCCAGTAATACTATACCCGGGGAGCTGTTTTTT; cdr3_aa: CASNTIPGELFF
j_call: TRBJ1-3; d_call: .; clone_size: .; v_call: TRBV5-1; cdr3_nt: TGCGCCAGCAGCTTGAAGGGAGGGGGAAACACCATATATTTT; cdr3_aa: CASSLKGGGNTIYF
j_call: TRBJ2-3; d_call: .; clone_size: .; v_call: TRBV5-1; cdr3_nt: TGCGCCAGCAGCCACAATAGCGGAGGCACAGATACGCAGTATTTT; cdr3_aa: CASSHNSGGTDTQYF
j_call: TRBJ2-5; d_call: TRBD2; clone_size: .; v_call: TRBV9; cdr3_nt: TGTGCCAGCAGCTCCTACGGAGTAGCGGGGATTAATCAAGAGACCCAGTACTTC; cdr3_aa: CASSSYGVAGINQETQYF
j_call: TRBJ1-6; d_call: .; clone_size: .; v_call: TRBV6-1; cdr3_nt: TGTGCCAGCAGTGAAGTGGTGTATAATTCACCCCTCCACTTT; cdr3_aa: CASSEVVYNSPLHF
j_call: TRBJ2-3; d_call: .; clone_size: .; v_call: TRBV6-4; cdr3_nt: TGTGCCAGCAGTGAAAGATTGAGGACAGTCAAAGATACGCAGTATTTT; cdr3_aa: CASSERLRTVKDTQYF
j_call: TRBJ2-3; d_call: TRBD2; clone_size: .; v_call: TRBV2; cdr3_nt: TGTGCCAGCACCGGGAGGGCCGATACGCAGTATTTT; cdr3_aa: CASTGRADTQYF
j_call: TRBJ2-1; d_call: .; clone_size: once; v_call: TRBV4-2; cdr3_nt: TGTGCCAGCAGCCAAGAGAGAGGGACTTCCAATGAGCAGTTCTTC; cdr3_aa: CASSQERGTSNEQFF
j_call: TRBJ1-1; d_call: .; clone_size: .; v_call: TRBV6-6; cdr3_nt: TGTGCCAGCAGTTACGAGGGACACCGGGGCACTGAAGCTTTCTTT; cdr3_aa: CASSYEGHRGTEAFF
j_call: TRBJ2-7; d_call: TRBD1; clone_size: .; v_call: TRBV6-6; cdr3_nt: TGTGCCAGCGAAACAGGGGCCGAGCAGTACTTC; cdr3_aa: CASETGAEQYF
j_call: TRBJ2-7; d_call: .; clone_size: medium-sized; v_call: TRBV30; cdr3_nt: TGTGCCTGGAGTATTGGGACAGCGGGGTCCCCTTACGAGCAGTACTTC; cdr3_aa: CAWSIGTAGSPYEQYF
j_call: TRBJ2-1; d_call: .; clone_size: .; v_call: TRBV16; cdr3_nt: TGTGCCAGCAGCCAATCGTGGGAGTCTTACAATGAGCAGTTCTTC; cdr3_aa: CASSQSWESYNEQFF
j_call: TRBJ2-3; d_call: .; clone_size: .; v_call: TRBV9; cdr3_nt: TGTGCCAGCAGCGTAGTAGGGTGGTTCACAGATACGCAGTATTTT; cdr3_aa: CASSVVGWFTDTQYF
j_call: TRBJ1-1; d_call: .; clone_size: .; v_call: TRBV28; cdr3_nt: TGTGCCAGCCTCGGGGTCAGTGAAGCTTTCTTT; cdr3_aa: CASLGVSEAFF
j_call: TRBJ2-6; d_call: TRBD1; clone_size: .; v_call: TRBV15; cdr3_nt: TGTGCCACCAGTTGGGACAGGGGCTCTGGGGCCAACGTCCTGACTTTC; cdr3_aa: CATSWDRGSGANVLTF
j_call: TRBJ2-2; d_call: .; clone_size: .; v_call: TRBV14; cdr3_nt: TGTGCCAGCAGCCAAGTAACAGGGAACACCGGGGAGCTGTTTTTT; cdr3_aa: CASSQVTGNTGELFF
j_call: TRBJ1-1; d_call: .; clone_size: .; v_call: TRBV5-8; cdr3_nt: TGTGCCAGCAGCTTGGAGACGGGTGCCGAGAACACTGAAGCTTTCTTT; cdr3_aa: CASSLETGAENTEAFF